This TCR beta chain appears in the sequencing data of a study of siplizumab effects on memory and regulatory T cells. The study's findings and limits: Siplizumab significantly decreased alloreactive sequences from unstimulated CD4+ memory cells.

Clones were sequenced by immunoSEQ multiplex PCR, and TCRdb holds only the in-frame ones, with some missing. The sample consists of more than 85,000 clones, 90% to 95% of them appearing once. Trimming left V 3 bases short and J 0 bases short, with 12 bases between. Per germline, CDR1 GTSNPN and CDR2 SVGIG (reference sequence). There are 14 residues in the CDR3. With regard to this clone: Its antigen is undetermined.

The receptor's source is a human donor in good health. Sequencing was performed on Tregs sorted from blood. The chain couples TRBV30 to TRBJ2-7; weak D call: TRBD1 (6 bases). CDR3 nucleotides: TGTGCCTGGAGCGGCACAGGGTTCTCCTACGAGCAGTACTTC. It encodes CAWSGTGFSYEQYF.